A selection of T cell receptor beta chains follows, all from one sample in a study of shared clonotypes between healthy human individuals. Libraries were prepared by immunoSEQ multiplex PCR; TCRdb keeps only in-frame clonotypes and omits some of them. The sample carries about 800,000 clones, around 96% recorded once. The source material was naive CD8+ T cells sorted from blood. The origin of the receptors is a man between 25 and 39 years old in good health. Each CDR3 is given with its conserved first and last residue. D genes are given only for firm matches. The size entry is marked missing in some rows and otherwise reads once, few, many or a size class.

cdr3_nt	cdr3_aa	j_call	d_call	v_call	clone_size
TGTGCCAGCAGCCAACGCACAGGGCTCTCCTACGAGCAGTACTTC	CASSQRTGLSYEQYF	TRBJ2-7	-	TRBV14	-
TGTGCCAGCAGCTACCCCGCCCGTAGGCGGGGCAATCAGCCCCAGCATTTT	CASSYPARRRGNQPQHF	TRBJ1-5	-	TRBV11-2	-
TGTGCCAGCAGCTTCCGGGACAGGGCCTCCTACGAGCAGTACTTC	CASSFRDRASYEQYF	TRBJ2-7	TRBD1	TRBV7-9	-
TGTGCCATCAGTGACTCGGGGAGCACAGATACGCAGTATTTT	CAISDSGSTDTQYF	TRBJ2-3	-	TRBV10-3	-
TGTGCCAGCAGCCCGGACTCCCCTGTGGGGGAGCAGTACTTC	CASSPDSPVGEQYF	TRBJ2-7	-	TRBV14	-
TGTGCCAGCAGCTTAGCGTCGGAAACGGAGGAGCTGTTTTTT	CASSLASETEELFF	TRBJ2-2	-	TRBV7-6	-
TGCGCCAGCAGCGCCTACAGCGGGAGGTCCCCCTACGAGCAGTACTTC	CASSAYSGRSPYEQYF	TRBJ2-7	TRBD2	TRBV5-1	-
TGCAGCGTCCGGGGGGCGACAGGTCCTAACACTGAAGCTTTCTTT	CSVRGATGPNTEAFF	TRBJ1-1	-	TRBV29-1	-
TGCGCCAGCAGCCAAGTCTGGAGCAATCAGCCCCAGCATTTT	CASSQVWSNQPQHF	TRBJ1-5	-	TRBV4-1	few
TGTGCCAGCAGTAGAAGGGGGAAAGGGGTCGGCTACACCTTC	CASSRRGKGVGYTF	TRBJ1-2	-	TRBV6-1	-
TGTGCCAGCAGCCCTTTGGGCAACACCGGGGAGCTGTTTTTT	CASSPLGNTGELFF	TRBJ2-2	-	TRBV14	-
TGTGCCACCAGCAGAGATCAGATGTCCCACCCTTCGGATGAGCAGTTCTTC	CATSRDQMSHPSDEQFF	TRBJ2-1	-	TRBV15	-
TGTGCCAGCAGTTTACCGGGGAATGAGCAGTTCTTC	CASSLPGNEQFF	TRBJ2-1	-	TRBV28	-
TGTGCCACCAGCAGGAATTGGGACAACTCCTACGAGCAGTACTTC	CATSRNWDNSYEQYF	TRBJ2-7	-	TRBV15	-
TGTGCCAGTAGTGTGGGGATCCTCCAGTTCTTC	CASSVGILQFF	TRBJ2-1	-	TRBV19	-
TGTGCCAGTAGTATGTTCAGCGCCAATGAGCAGTTCTTC	CASSMFSANEQFF	TRBJ2-1	-	TRBV19	-
TGTGCCAGCAGCTTAGGGGCAGCCCACTATGGCTACACCTTC	CASSLGAAHYGYTF	TRBJ1-2	-	TRBV11-2	-
TGTGCCAGCATTCCCCCTAGAATGATAGGGGATGGGCAAGAGACCCAGTACTTC	CASIPPRMIGDGQETQYF	TRBJ2-5	-	TRBV7-9	-
TGTGCCACCGGGGTAGCGGGAAACGAGCAGTACTTC	CATGVAGNEQYF	TRBJ2-7	TRBD2	TRBV15	-
TGTGCCAGCAGCTTAGCGTCGCTAGCGGGAGTCTACGAGCAGTACTTC	CASSLASLAGVYEQYF	TRBJ2-7	TRBD2	TRBV7-9	-
TGTGCCAGCTCACCCAGTGGGTCCACAGCCTACGAGCAGTACTTC	CASSPSGSTAYEQYF	TRBJ2-7	-	TRBV18	-
TGTGCCAGCAGTCAGGGGTCCTACAATGAGCAGTTCTTC	CASSQGSYNEQFF	TRBJ2-1	-	TRBV27	-
TGTGCCAGCAGCTTGTTTGGCTCCTACGAGCAGTACTTC	CASSLFGSYEQYF	TRBJ2-7	-	TRBV5-5	-
TGTGCCAGCGCAACCAAAAGCTCCTACAATGAGCAGTTCTTC	CASATKSSYNEQFF	TRBJ2-1	-	TRBV7-9	-
TGTGCCAGCAGCTTAACAGGGGGAAACAATGGCTACACCTTC	CASSLTGGNNGYTF	TRBJ1-2	TRBD1	TRBV5-6	once
TGTGCCTGGACCCACGCACTAGCAGGTATATACAATGAGCAGTTCTTC	CAWTHALAGIYNEQFF	TRBJ2-1	-	TRBV30	-
TGTGCCAGCAGCCCCGTTAGCAATCAGCCCCAGCATTTT	CASSPVSNQPQHF	TRBJ1-5	-	TRBV6-5	-
TGCGCCAGCAGCCCACAGGGAAACACTGAAGCTTTCTTT	CASSPQGNTEAFF	TRBJ1-1	-	TRBV5-1	once
TGTGCCAGCAGCTTATTTATGGGGGCCTACGAGCAGTACTTC	CASSLFMGAYEQYF	TRBJ2-7	-	TRBV7-7	-
TGTGCCAGCAGCCAGGGACCCTTTCCCCAGCATTTT	CASSQGPFPQHF	TRBJ1-5	-	TRBV14	-